A single sample gave rise to the 21 T cell receptor beta chains below, sequenced in a study of cytomegalovirus exposure and HLA in healthy donors. Primers: 60 Vbeta forward and 13 Jbeta reverse. Only in-frame clones appear in the TCRdb table, and some are missing; sequencing was by immunoSEQ multiplex PCR. The data hold 200,000 to 250,000 clones, with just over 75% observed a single time. Sequencing was carried out using PBMCs. The receptors come from a woman in her sixties or seventies in good health and CMV-seropositive.

The count of this clone is one. The chain is built from TRBV28 and TRBJ2-2, with 7 bases matching TRBD2. CDR1 and CDR2 from the germline V gene are MDHEN and SYDVKM. Trimming at V came to 8 bases and at J to 0 bases, leaving 6 bases not matched to a gene. CDR3 length: 15 residues. CDR3 bases: TGTGCCAGCCGCGGGGCGGGGGCGAACACCGGGGAGCTGTTTTTT. Protein sequence: CASRGAGANTGELFF.

This chain joins TRBV23-1 and TRBJ2-7, with D possibly being TRBD2 (7 bases). TRBV23-1 is recorded as an ORF, its role being uncertain. V lost 4 bases and J 5 bases, leaving 21 bases between the germline ends. The CDR3 loop spans 16 amino acids. The CDR3 is CASSRAGGRGRNEQYF. The CDR3 bases are TGCGCCAGCAGTCGCGCCGGGGGGCGGGGTAGGAACGAGCAGTACTTC.

The V call is TRBV7-2, the J call TRBJ1-3; TRBD1 matches 8 bases. V trimming: 6 bases; J trimming: 7 bases; junction bases outside the gene matches: 11. Germline V gene data show CDR1 as SGHTA and CDR2 as FQGNSA. CDR3 length equals 15 residues. The CDR3, as DNA: TGTGCCAGCAGGGGAACAGGGGGACAGGCGAACACCATATATTTT. Encoded protein: CASRGTGGQANTIYF.

The chain couples TRBV19 to TRBJ1-4, with D possibly TRBD1 on 6 matching bases. Trimming removed 3 bases from V and 3 bases from J, with 11 bases in between. There are 15 residues in the CDR3. Per germline, CDR1 LNHDA and CDR2 SQIVND (reference sequence). The CDR3 is CASSMVGQPNEKLFF. As DNA, the CDR3 is TGTGCCAGTAGTATGGTCGGACAGCCTAATGAAAAACTGTTTTTT.

DNA of the CDR3: TGCGCCAGCAGTGCGACAGCGGGAGTGTCCTACGAGCAGTACTTC. Translated: CASSATAGVSYEQYF. V usage is TRBV10-1 and J usage is TRBJ2-7; 8 bases are a match to TRBD2. V shed 4 bases and J 1 base; nucleotides not matched to a gene: 6. This CDR3 is 15 amino acids long. CDR1 and CDR2 (germline): WNHNN, SYGVQD (reference sequence).

The chain carries TRBV29-1 and TRBJ1-3; D is unclear. V was shortened by 6 bases and J by 0 bases, with 6 bases between the two germline ends. This CDR3 is built from 12 residues. CDR1 and CDR2 (germline): SQVTM, ANQGSEA. Here the CDR3 DNA reads TGCAGCGTACAGATCTCTGGAAACACCATATATTTT. Encoded protein: CSVQISGNTIYF.

The rearrangement links TRBV4-1 to TRBJ1-2; possible D gene TRBD1, 6 bases. The CDR3 extends over 15 amino acids. Germline V gives CDR1 MGHRA, CDR2 YSYEKL. V was cut by 1 base and J by 7 bases, with 16 bases left in between. CDR3 region: CASSQVPEQGAGYTF. CDR3 nucleotide sequence: TGCGCCAGCAGCCAAGTGCCGGAACAGGGTGCTGGCTACACCTTC.

The chain joins TRBV5-1 to TRBJ2-5; 9 bases line up with TRBD1. With the DNA end fitting TRBJ2-7 better, the J assignment may be wrong. The CDR3 consists of 14 residues. Germline CDR1 SGHRS, CDR2 YFSETQ. This chain's CDR3 is CASSARDRAYEQYF. DNA of the CDR3: TGCGCCAGCAGCGCCCGGGACAGGGCCTACGAGCAGTACTTC.

The chain is built from TRBV7-6 and TRBJ2-6, with D unclear. Germline V gene lookup returns CDR1 SGHVS and CDR2 FNYEAQ. The CDR3 sequence is 15 residues long. Trimming removed 4 bases at V and 0 bases at J, with 7 bases between. The CDR3 coding sequence is TGTGCCAGCAGCTCGTACAGCTCTGGGGCCAACGTCCTGACTTTC. Translated, it gives CASSSYSSGANVLTF. Supplemented by reference TRBV7-6 and TRBJ2-6, the full variable domain reads GAGVSQSPRYKVTKRGQDVALRCDPISGHVSLYWYRQALGQGPEFLTYFNYEAQQDKSGLPNDRFSAERPEGSISTLTIQRTEQRDSAMYRCASSSYSSGANVLTFGAGSRLTVL.

J is TRBJ1-1 and V is TRBV4-2; D may be TRBD1 (6 bases). Germline CDR1 LGHNA, CDR2 YNFKEQ. The V gene lost 1 base and the J gene lost 3 bases, with 12 bases spanning the gap. CDR3 size: 15 residues. The CDR3 DNA sequence: TGTGCCAGCAGCCAAGGGCTGGGGGCTGACACTGAAGCTTTCTTT. It translates to CASSQGLGADTEAFF.

On this clone itself: Other DNA sequences from this sample encode an identical CDR3 as well. The rearrangement uses TRBV7-9 and TRBJ2-7; D remains unclear. The CDR3 is 10 amino acids. Trimming pared 5 bases from V and 4 bases from J, leaving 3 bases between. CDR1 and CDR2 from the germline V gene are SEHNR and FQNEAQ (reference sequence). The CDR3 sequence is CASSPYEQYF. The CDR3 DNA sequence: TGTGCCAGCAGCCCTTACGAGCAGTACTTC.

This clone was counted only a few times. V usage is TRBV5-4 and J usage is TRBJ1-5; TRBD1 might be the D (5 bases). Trimming left V 0 bases short and J 5 bases short, with 12 bases between. The CDR3 loop spans 15 amino acids. CDR1 is SGHNT and CDR2 is YYREEE in the germline V gene (reference sequence). For the CDR3, the DNA is TGTGCCAGCAGCTTGGGGCAGGGATTTGATCAGCCCCAGCATTTT. Its translation is CASSLGQGFDQPQHF.

The chain uses TRBV29-1 and TRBJ2-3, with 10 positions matching TRBD1. Trimming cost V 7 bases and J 2 bases; bases outside gene matches: 9. The germline gives CDR1 SQVTM, CDR2 ANQGSEA. This CDR3 contains 15 residues. As DNA, the CDR3 is TGCAGCGAGCGCCTGGACAGGGGGTACACAGATACGCAGTATTTT. Its protein is CSERLDRGYTDTQYF.

This clone has just a few counts. Here the CDR3 reads CASSLGRGGLYTQYF. Written as DNA, the CDR3 is TGTGCCAGCAGCTTAGGGCGGGGGGGCCTTTATACGCAGTATTTT. The rearrangement joins TRBV7-7 to TRBJ2-3; TRBD2 agrees at 9 bases. Germline CDR1 is SSHAT and CDR2 is FNYEAQ (reference sequence). Losses at the gene ends were 1 base for V and 7 bases for J; bases not matched to a gene: 6. CDR3 length equals 15 residues.

This chain uses TRBV6-1 with TRBJ2-6, with TRBD1 as a possible D gene (5 bases). Per the germline V gene, CDR1 is MNHNS and CDR2 is SASEGT. The CDR3 length is 15 residues. The ends were cut back, 6 bases at V and 0 bases at J, with 9 bases in the middle. CDR3: CASRDDSSGANVLTF. In nucleotides, the CDR3 is TGTGCCAGCAGGGATGACAGCTCTGGGGCCAACGTCCTGACTTTC.

The chain combines TRBV12-5 with TRBJ2-2; D uncertain. The V gene's germline CDR1 is LGHNT and CDR2 FRNRAP. Trimming pared 4 bases from V and 7 bases from J, leaving 7 bases between. This CDR3 region has 12 residues. CDR3 region: CASGSTSGELFF. CDR3 nucleotides: TGTGCTAGTGGTTCAACGAGCGGGGAGCTGTTTTTT.

The chain carries TRBV12-5 and TRBJ2-3, with 9 bases fitting TRBD1. The CDR3 is made up of 14 amino acids. Losses at the gene ends were 5 bases for V and 4 bases for J; bases not matched to a gene: 4. Germline CDR1 is LGHNT and CDR2 is FRNRAP. The CDR3 DNA is TGTGCTAGTGGTACTCGGACAGGGGCAGATACGCAGTATTTT. It codes for CASGTRTGADTQYF.

The chain has TRBV5-6 and TRBJ1-1; the D is unclear. Trimming removed 4 bases from V and 9 bases from J, with 16 bases in between. The length of the CDR3 is 13 residues. Germline V CDR1 and CDR2: SGHDT, YYEEEE. The CDR3: CASSTGDRDKAFF. The CDR3 DNA is TGTGCCAGCAGCACTGGGGATCGGGATAAAGCTTTCTTT.

The chain employs TRBV29-1 and TRBJ2-7; 12 bases match TRBD2. CDR3 size: 16 residues. Germline assignment: CDR1 SQVTM and CDR2 ANQGSEA. Trimming at V came to 6 bases and at J to 0 bases, leaving 9 bases not matched to a gene. This CDR3 is CSVLKTSGGPSYEQYF. CDR3 DNA sequence: TGCAGCGTCCTCAAAACTAGCGGGGGGCCCTCCTACGAGCAGTACTTC.

The gene calls are TRBV7-2 and TRBJ2-7, with D possibly matching TRBD2 (7 bases). The CDR3 totals 15 residues. Germline lookup yields CDR1 SGHTA and CDR2 FQGNSA. V lost 2 bases and J lost 4, with 15 bases in between. This CDR3 reads CASSLFSGGGYEQYF. CDR3 coding DNA: TGTGCCAGCAGCTTATTTTCGGGGGGCGGATACGAGCAGTACTTC.

The chain is built from TRBV7-3 and TRBJ2-3; TRBD2 agrees at 15 bases. There are 16 residues in the CDR3. CDR1 is SGHTA and CDR2 is FQGTGA in the germline V gene. J lost 5 bases, V lost 6 bases, and 6 bases had no gene match. In nucleotides, the CDR3 is TGTGCCAGCAGACAAGGACTAGCGGGGGGGCTAGATACGCAGTATTTT. Translating it yields CASRQGLAGGLDTQYF.